This TCR beta chain originates from a study of PD-1 blockade in classical Hodgkin lymphoma. The assay was immunoSEQ multiplex PCR, and TCRdb's table has in-frame clones only and misses some. The sample lists about 25,000 clones, over 75% occurring once. Brentuximab vedotin exposure varied, and every patient relapsed after autologous stem cell transplantation. The CDR3 is 14 residues long. V lost 1 base to trimming and J lost 8 bases, with 11 bases between them. Germline lookup yields CDR1 SEHNR and CDR2 FQNEAQ (reference sequence). The source of this sequence is a human donor with classical Hodgkin lymphoma. The chain couples TRBV7-9 to TRBJ1-4; D unclear. The sequences come from peripheral blood mononuclear cells (PBMCs), collected at baseline. The CDR3, as DNA: TGTGCCAGCAGCTTAGTTGGGGTTCAGGAAAAACTGTTTTTT. Its protein is CASSLVGVQEKLFF. Together with reference TRBV7-9 and TRBJ1-4, the CDR3 gives the full variable domain: DTGVSQNPRHKITKRGQNVTFRCDPISEHNRLYWYRQTLGQGPEFLTYFQNEAQLEKSRLLSDRFSAERPKGSFSTLEIQRTEQGDSAMYLCASSLVGVQEKLFFGSGTQLSVL.